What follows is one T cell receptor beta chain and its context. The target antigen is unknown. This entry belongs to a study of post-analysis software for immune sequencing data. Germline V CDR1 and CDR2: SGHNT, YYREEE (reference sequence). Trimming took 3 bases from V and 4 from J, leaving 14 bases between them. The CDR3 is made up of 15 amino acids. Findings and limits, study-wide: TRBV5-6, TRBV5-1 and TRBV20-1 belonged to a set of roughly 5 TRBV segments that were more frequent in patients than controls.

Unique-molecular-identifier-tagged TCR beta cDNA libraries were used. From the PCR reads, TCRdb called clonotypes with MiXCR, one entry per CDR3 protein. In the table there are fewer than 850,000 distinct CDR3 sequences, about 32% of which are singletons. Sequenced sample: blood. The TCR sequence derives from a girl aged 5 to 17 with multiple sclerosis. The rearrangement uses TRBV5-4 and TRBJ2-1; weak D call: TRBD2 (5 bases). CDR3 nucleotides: TGTGCCAGCAGCTCGGGAAAGTCCCGTTACAATGAGCAGTTCTTC. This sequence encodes CASSSGKSRYNEQFF.